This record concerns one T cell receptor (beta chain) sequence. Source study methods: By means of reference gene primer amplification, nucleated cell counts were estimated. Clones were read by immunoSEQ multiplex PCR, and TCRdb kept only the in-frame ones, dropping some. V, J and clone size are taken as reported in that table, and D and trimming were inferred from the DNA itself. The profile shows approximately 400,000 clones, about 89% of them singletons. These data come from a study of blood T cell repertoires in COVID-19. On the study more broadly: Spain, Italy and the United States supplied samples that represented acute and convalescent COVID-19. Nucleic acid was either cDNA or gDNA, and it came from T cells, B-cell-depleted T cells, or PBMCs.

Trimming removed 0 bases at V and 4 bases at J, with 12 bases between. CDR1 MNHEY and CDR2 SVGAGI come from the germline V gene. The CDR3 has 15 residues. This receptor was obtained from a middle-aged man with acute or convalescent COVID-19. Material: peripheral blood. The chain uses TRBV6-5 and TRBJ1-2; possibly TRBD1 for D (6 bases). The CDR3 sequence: CASSYSGGASYGYTF. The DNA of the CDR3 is TGTGCCAGCAGTTACTCAGGGGGGGCTTCCTATGGCTACACCTTC.